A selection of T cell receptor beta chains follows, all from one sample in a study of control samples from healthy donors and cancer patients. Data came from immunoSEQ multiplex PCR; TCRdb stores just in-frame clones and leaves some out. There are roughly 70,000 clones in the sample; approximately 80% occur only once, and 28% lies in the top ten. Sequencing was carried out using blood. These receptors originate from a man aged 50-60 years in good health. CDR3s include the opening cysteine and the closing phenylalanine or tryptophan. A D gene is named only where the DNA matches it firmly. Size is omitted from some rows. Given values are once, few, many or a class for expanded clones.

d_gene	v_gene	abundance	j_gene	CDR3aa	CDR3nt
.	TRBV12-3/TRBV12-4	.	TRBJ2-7	CASGYGDAYEQYF	TGTGCCAGCGGTTACGGGGACGCCTACGAGCAGTACTTC
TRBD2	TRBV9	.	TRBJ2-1	CASSVEGGLAGPNEQFF	TGTGCCAGCAGCGTAGAGGGGGGACTAGCGGGTCCCAATGAGCAGTTCTTC
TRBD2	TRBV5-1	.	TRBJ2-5	CASSQAGGQETQYF	TGCGCCAGCAGCCAAGCGGGGGGGCAAGAGACCCAGTACTTC
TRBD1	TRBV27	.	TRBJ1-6	CASRPGGARNSPLHF	TGTGCCAGCAGACCAGGGGGCGCGAGGAATTCACCCCTCCACTTT
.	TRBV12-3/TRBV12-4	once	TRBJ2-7	CASSLGGLGEQYF	TGTGCCAGCAGTTTGGGGGGCCTGGGCGAGCAGTACTTC
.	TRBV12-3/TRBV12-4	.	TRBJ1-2	CASSFDSGGYTF	TGTGCCAGCAGTTTCGACAGCGGGGGCTACACCTTC
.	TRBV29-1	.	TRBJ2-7	CSVKDSSYEQYF	TGCAGCGTTAAGGACAGTTCCTACGAGCAGTACTTC
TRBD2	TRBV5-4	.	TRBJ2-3	CASRSRDYKDTQYF	TGTGCCAGCAGATCCCGGGACTATAAAGATACGCAGTATTTT
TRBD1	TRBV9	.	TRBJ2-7	CASSVLGQGAYEQYF	TGTGCCAGCAGCGTCCTTGGACAGGGGGCCTACGAGCAGTACTTC
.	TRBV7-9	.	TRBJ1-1	CASSPDWDTEAFF	TGTGCCAGCAGCCCTGATTGGGACACTGAAGCTTTCTTT
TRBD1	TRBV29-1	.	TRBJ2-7	CSVIGQGRGEQYF	TGCAGCGTTATAGGACAGGGGAGGGGCGAGCAGTACTTC
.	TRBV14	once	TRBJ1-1	CASSQHTGLGEAFF	TGTGCCAGCAGCCAACATACAGGGCTTGGTGAAGCTTTCTTT
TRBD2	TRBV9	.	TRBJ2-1	CASSVGTSGWVEQFF	TGTGCCAGCAGCGTCGGGACTAGCGGGTGGGTTGAGCAGTTCTTC
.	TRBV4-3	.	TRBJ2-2	CASSQETGPGELFF	TGCGCCAGCAGCCAAGAAACGGGTCCCGGGGAGCTGTTTTTT
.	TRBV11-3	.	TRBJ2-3	CASSLGDLTPDTQYF	TGTGCCAGCAGCTTAGGGGACCTTACCCCAGATACGCAGTATTTT
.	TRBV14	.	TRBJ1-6	CASSQTSNSPLHF	TGTGCCAGCAGCCAAACTTCCAATTCACCCCTCCACTTT
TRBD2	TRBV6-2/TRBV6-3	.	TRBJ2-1	CASSARLAGPPEQFF	TGTGCCAGCAGTGCAAGACTAGCGGGGCCCCCAGAGCAGTTCTTC
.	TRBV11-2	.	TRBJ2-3	CASSLERGATDTQYF	TGTGCCAGCAGCTTAGAGCGCGGAGCCACAGATACGCAGTATTTT
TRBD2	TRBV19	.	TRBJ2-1	CASSMLIPSGGLYNEQFF	TGTGCCAGTAGTATGTTGATCCCTAGCGGGGGGCTTTACAATGAGCAGTTCTTC
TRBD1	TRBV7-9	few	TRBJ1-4	CASSLLDRGELFF	TGTGCCAGCAGCTTGCTAGACAGGGGGGAACTGTTTTTT
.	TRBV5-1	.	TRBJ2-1	CASSLEAVSSYNEQFF	TGCGCCAGCAGCTTGGAAGCGGTAAGCTCCTACAATGAGCAGTTCTTC
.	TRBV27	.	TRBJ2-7	CARRVGEQYF	TGTGCCAGACGGGTTGGCGAGCAGTACTTC
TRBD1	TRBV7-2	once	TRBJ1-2	CASEPNRGHSYGYTF	TGTGCCAGCGAACCCAACAGGGGGCACAGCTATGGCTACACCTTC
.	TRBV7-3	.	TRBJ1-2	CASSSGTRGYTF	TGTGCCAGCAGCTCCGGGACTCGTGGCTACACCTTC
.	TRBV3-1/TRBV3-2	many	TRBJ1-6	CASSPAAGIGSPLHF	TGTGCCAGCAGCCCCGCTGCGGGGATCGGTTCACCCCTCCACTTT
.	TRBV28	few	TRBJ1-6	CASKLSPTYNSPLHF	TGTGCCAGCAAGTTGAGCCCGACCTATAATTCACCCCTCCACTTT
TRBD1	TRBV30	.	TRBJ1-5	CACETGGNQPQHF	TGTGCCTGTGAAACAGGGGGCAATCAGCCCCAGCATTTT
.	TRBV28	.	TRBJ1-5	CASSHREGYGQPQHF	TGTGCCAGCAGCCACAGGGAGGGGTATGGGCAACCCCAGCATTTT
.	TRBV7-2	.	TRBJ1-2	CASSLSPKDSYGYTF	TGTGCCAGCAGCTTATCCCCCAAGGACAGTTATGGCTACACCTTC
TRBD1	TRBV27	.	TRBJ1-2	CASSLFFPGQGAWDGYTF	TGTGCCAGCAGTTTGTTTTTCCCGGGACAGGGGGCTTGGGATGGCTACACCTTC
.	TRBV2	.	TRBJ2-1	CASSEAPGGTDEQFF	TGTGCCAGCAGTGAAGCGCCGGGCGGGACAGATGAGCAGTTCTTC
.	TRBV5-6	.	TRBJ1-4	CASSLGIGGWEKLFF	TGTGCCAGCAGCTTGGGTATCGGGGGCTGGGAAAAACTGTTTTTT
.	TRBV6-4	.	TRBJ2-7	CASSAEPGPFYEQYF	TGTGCCAGCAGTGCCGAACCGGGTCCGTTTTACGAGCAGTACTTC
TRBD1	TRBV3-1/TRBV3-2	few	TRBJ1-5	CASSQSDRGQVQPQHF	TGTGCCAGCAGCCAAAGTGACAGGGGGCAGGTTCAGCCCCAGCATTTT
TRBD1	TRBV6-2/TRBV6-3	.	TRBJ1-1	CASSSGTGVEAFF	TGTGCCAGCAGCTCGGGGACAGGGGTAGAAGCTTTCTTT
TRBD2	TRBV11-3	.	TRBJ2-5	CASSLEGLAGARETQYF	TGTGCCAGCAGCTTAGAAGGACTAGCGGGAGCCCGGGAGACCCAGTACTTC